Listed below are T cell receptor beta chains from one sample, sequenced in a study of blood T cell repertoires in COVID-19. Sequencing was performed with immunoSEQ multiplex PCR; in TCRdb, only in-frame clones are kept and a portion is missing. The profile shows about 170,000 clones, around 81% of them singletons. The sample comprised peripheral blood. All receptors derive from a woman of 80 years or more with COVID-19, enrolled during active disease. Each CDR3 is given with its conserved first and last residue. The order of the fields is clone size, V gene, D gene, J gene, CDR3 protein, CDR3 DNA. D genes are given only for firm matches. Clone size is given for some rows only: seen once, a few or many times, or a class if the clone is expanded.

.	TRBV6-6	TRBD1	TRBJ1-1	CASSYRQGNTEAFF	TGTGCCAGCAGTTACCGACAGGGGAACACTGAAGCTTTCTTT
.	TRBV6-5	.	TRBJ2-7	CASTQRLQGDEQYF	TGTGCCAGCACCCAAAGGTTACAGGGCGACGAGCAGTACTTC
.	TRBV7-9	.	TRBJ2-7	CASSQAGYEQYF	TGTGCCAGCAGCCAGGCTGGCTACGAGCAGTACTTC
.	TRBV13	.	TRBJ2-2	CASSFSGGSGELFF	TGTGCCAGCAGCTTTTCAGGGGGGTCCGGGGAGCTGTTTTTT
.	TRBV9	.	TRBJ1-2	CASSVGQTGQYGYTF	TGTGCCAGCAGCGTAGGACAGACCGGACAATATGGCTACACCTTC
.	TRBV5-6	.	TRBJ2-7	CASSRDLAADEQYF	TGTGCCAGCAGCCGGGATTTAGCCGCCGACGAGCAGTACTTC
once	TRBV6-5	.	TRBJ2-2	CASKWGQVTGELFF	TGTGCCAGCAAGTGGGGGCAGGTCACCGGGGAGCTGTTTTTT
once	TRBV2	.	TRBJ1-6	CASKAPTPARGSPLHF	TGTGCCAGCAAAGCCCCCACCCCGGCCCGAGGTTCACCCCTCCACTTT
.	TRBV19	TRBD1	TRBJ2-7	CASSPGQGAREQYF	TGTGCCAGTAGTCCGGGACAGGGGGCCCGGGAGCAGTACTTC
.	TRBV6-5	.	TRBJ1-3	CASSLTTSGNTIYF	TGTGCCAGCAGTCTGACTACCTCTGGAAACACCATATATTTT
.	TRBV18	TRBD2	TRBJ2-2	CASSPTWTSTGELFF	TGTGCCAGCTCACCGACTTGGACTAGCACCGGGGAGCTGTTTTTT
.	TRBV24-1	TRBD1	TRBJ2-4	CATSEPTGGQDIQYF	TGTGCCACCAGCGAACCGACAGGGGGGCAGGACATTCAGTACTTC
.	TRBV6-1	.	TRBJ1-6	CASSERWDTTSPLHF	TGTGCCAGCAGTGAACGTTGGGACACAACTTCACCCCTCCACTTT
.	TRBV19	.	TRBJ2-1	CASSSTPGTGEQFF	TGTGCCAGTAGTTCCACGCCGGGTACGGGTGAGCAGTTCTTC
.	TRBV7-8	TRBD1	TRBJ1-4	CASSLRTGDEKLFF	TGTGCCAGCAGCTTACGGACAGGGGATGAAAAACTGTTTTTT